Many counts were recorded for the clone carrying this TCR beta chain. The entry originates in a study of regulatory T cells in long-lasting Graves disease. iRepertoire HTBI primers and Arm-PCR of CDR3 regions built TCR beta libraries. TCRdb itself ran the multiplex PCR reads through MiXCR, one entry per CDR3 protein. The data contain about 460,000 distinct CDR3 sequences, 12% to 15% of them singletons. Germline assignment: CDR1 ENHRY and CDR2 SYGVKD. Trimming at V came to 4 bases and at J to 1 base, leaving 25 bases not matched to a gene. The CDR3 totals 22 residues. Time point indicated: newly diagnosed GD, antithyroid drugs for less than 3 months. RNA extracted from PBMCs served as the sequencing template. These same data were also listed under a study on T cells in Graves' hyperthyroidism and ophthalmopathy.

The chain couples TRBV10-3 to TRBJ2-1, with 7 bases matching TRBD2. The receptor was isolated from a woman aged 50 to 60 with Graves disease. This sample comprised peripheral blood mononuclear cells (PBMCs), obtained at new diagnosis, from a patient treated with antithyroid drugs. CDR3 sequence (DNA): TGTGCCATCAGTGGGTCTGACGGTAGGGGAGGGCCGTTATCCCGTTCCTACAATGAGCAGTTCTTC. Its translation is CAISGSDGRGGPLSRSYNEQFF.